This paragraph reports one T cell receptor beta chain. Only in-frame clones appear in the TCRdb table, and some are missing; sequencing was by immunoSEQ multiplex PCR. This table holds tens of thousands of clones, 90% found once. This CDR3 spans 16 amino acids. V was pared by 7 bases and J by 7 bases, with 16 bases of the junction left unmatched. The germline V gene has CDR1 GTSNPN and CDR2 SVGIG (reference sequence). The data belong to a study of blood T cell repertoires in COVID-19. Sequences were obtained from peripheral blood. This sequence was found in a man aged 35 to 55 with acute or convalescent COVID-19. The chain joins TRBV30 to TRBJ2-1, with 10 bases identical to TRBD2. Written as DNA, the CDR3 is TGTGCCTCAAAGGCTAGCGGGGGTTTAGCTGGGAATGAGCAGTTCTTC. Encoded protein: CASKASGGLAGNEQFF.